This is a list of T cell receptor beta chains from one sample in a study of PD-1 and CTLA-4 blockade in melanoma. This table comes from immunoSEQ multiplex PCR, and its TCRdb copy is limited to in-frame clones, with some not included. Of roughly 30,000 clones in the sample, roughly nine tenths were seen once. This specimen was CD8+ T cells from peripheral blood, taken before anti-PD-1 treatment. The source is a human donor with melanoma. CDR3s include the opening cysteine and the closing phenylalanine or tryptophan. The D gene is left open where the match is weak. Clone size is not always given. Where it is, it says once, few, many or a class for expanded clones.

CDR3 | DNA | D | size | J | V
CATSGTGDPNEQYF | TGTGCCACCAGTGGAACAGGAGATCCCAACGAGCAGTACTTC | - | - | TRBJ2-7 | TRBV24-1
CASSLSGTGPSNYGYTF | TGTGCCAGCAGCTTGTCCGGGACAGGGCCGTCTAACTATGGCTACACCTTC | TRBD1 | - | TRBJ1-2 | TRBV5-4
CASSLPTSPGELFF | TGTGCCAGCAGTTTACCAACTAGTCCCGGGGAGCTGTTTTTT | - | - | TRBJ2-2 | TRBV27
CASSLWVAGKGDEQYF | TGTGCCAGCAGTTTGTGGGTAGCGGGAAAGGGAGACGAGCAGTACTTC | TRBD2 | - | TRBJ2-7 | TRBV28
CASSSGTDTEAFF | TGTGCCAGCAGCTCCGGGACAGACACTGAAGCTTTCTTT | TRBD1 | - | TRBJ1-1 | TRBV2
CASSLEVAGPYEQYF | TGCGCCAGCAGCTTGGAGGTAGCGGGACCCTACGAGCAGTACTTC | TRBD2 | - | TRBJ2-7 | TRBV5-1
CASSPRTGENEKLFF | TGTGCCAGCAGCCCGCGGACAGGAGAAAATGAAAAACTGTTTTTT | TRBD1 | few | TRBJ1-4 | TRBV7-9
CSVDTGDYGYTF | TGCAGCGTTGACACAGGGGATTACGGCTACACCTTC | TRBD1 | once | TRBJ1-2 | TRBV29-1
CATSIPGLKAFF | TGTGCCACCAGCATCCCGGGACTGAAGGCTTTCTTT | - | - | TRBJ1-1 | TRBV15
CASTPTSGMDDEQFF | TGTGCCAGCACCCCGACTAGCGGGATGGACGATGAGCAGTTCTTC | TRBD2 | - | TRBJ2-1 | TRBV9
CSAEGINTEAFF | TGCAGCGCCGAGGGGATAAACACTGAAGCTTTCTTT | - | - | TRBJ1-1 | TRBV29-1
CASSGSGRDEQFF | TGTGCCAGCAGCGGTAGCGGGAGAGATGAGCAGTTCTTC | TRBD2 | - | TRBJ2-1 | TRBV9
CASSDSGGYNEQFF | TGTGCCAGCAGCGATAGCGGGGGTTACAATGAGCAGTTCTTC | TRBD2 | - | TRBJ2-1 | TRBV7-9
CATPGAWGDRNEQFF | TGTGCCACCCCAGGGGCATGGGGGGACCGCAATGAGCAGTTCTTC | - | - | TRBJ2-1 | TRBV7-9
CASSKQELNTEAFF | TGTGCCAGCAGCAAACAGGAGCTGAACACTGAAGCTTTCTTT | - | - | TRBJ1-1 | TRBV6-5
CATSDPLGRSYEQFF | TGTGCCACCAGTGATCCCCTGGGTCGCAGTTATGAGCAGTTCTTC | - | few | TRBJ2-1 | TRBV24-1
CASSNLAGRNGYTF | TGTGCCAGTAGTAATCTGGCAGGCCGAAATGGCTACACCTTC | - | few | TRBJ1-2 | TRBV19
CASSDQIPRGGANTGELFF | TGCGCCAGCAGTGACCAGATCCCGAGGGGGGGGGCGAACACCGGGGAGCTGTTTTTT | - | - | TRBJ2-2 | TRBV10-2
CASSSPGRDTEAFF | TGTGCCAGCAGTTCTCCCGGTAGGGACACTGAAGCTTTCTTT | - | once | TRBJ1-1 | TRBV27
CASRELAEEETQYF | TGTGCCAGCAGGGAACTAGCGGAGGAAGAGACCCAGTACTTC | TRBD2 | - | TRBJ2-5 | TRBV28
CASGASTDTQYF | TGTGCCAGCGGGGCTAGCACAGATACGCAGTATTTT | - | - | TRBJ2-3 | TRBV28
CSASRTGGDYGYTF | TGCAGTGCTAGTCGGACAGGGGGGGACTATGGCTACACCTTC | TRBD1 | - | TRBJ1-2 | TRBV20-1
CAWSVDTVYYGYTF | TGTGCCTGGAGTGTAGATACGGTATACTATGGCTACACCTTC | - | - | TRBJ1-2 | TRBV30
CASSPYQDSNTEAFF | TGCGCCAGCAGCCCCTACCAGGACTCGAACACTGAAGCTTTCTTT | - | - | TRBJ1-1 | TRBV4-1
CASSYSLGGGELFF | TGTGCCAGCAGTTACTCTCTAGGAGGCGGGGAGCTGTTTTTT | - | - | TRBJ2-2 | TRBV6-5
CATTPGQDNQPQHF | TGTGCCACCACCCCAGGACAGGACAATCAGCCCCAGCATTTT | TRBD1 | - | TRBJ1-5 | TRBV28
CASTGEGGLARYEQYF | TGTGCCAGCACCGGTGAGGGGGGACTAGCTCGCTACGAGCAGTACTTC | TRBD2 | medium-sized | TRBJ2-7 | TRBV7-9